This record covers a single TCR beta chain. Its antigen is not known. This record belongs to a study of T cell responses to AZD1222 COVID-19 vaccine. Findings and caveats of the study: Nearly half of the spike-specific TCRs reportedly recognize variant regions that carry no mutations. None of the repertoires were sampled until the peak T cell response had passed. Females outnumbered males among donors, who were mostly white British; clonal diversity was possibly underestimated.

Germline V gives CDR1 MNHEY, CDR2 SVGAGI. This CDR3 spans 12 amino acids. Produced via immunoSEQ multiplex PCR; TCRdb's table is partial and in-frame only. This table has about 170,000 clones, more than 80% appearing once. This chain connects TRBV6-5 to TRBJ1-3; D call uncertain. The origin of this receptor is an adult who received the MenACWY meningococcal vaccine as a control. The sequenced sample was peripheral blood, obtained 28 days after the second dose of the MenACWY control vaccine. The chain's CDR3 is CATEGSGNTIYF. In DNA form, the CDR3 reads TGTGCGACGGAGGGCTCTGGAAACACCATATATTTT.